The rows below give T cell receptor beta chains drawn from one sample of a study of cytomegalovirus exposure and HLA in healthy donors. Repertoires were generated with immunoSEQ multiplex PCR, while TCRdb's copy carries only in-frame clones and drops some. Here the sample spans some 63,000 clones, around 89% being singletons. Specimen: PBMCs. The source is a woman aged 18-29 years in good health and CMV-seronegative. The CDR3 runs from the conserved cysteine through the conserved F or W.

V | CDR3
TRBV2 | CASSGTSGRAGEQYF
TRBV5-4 | CASSQTGGRMYGYTF
TRBV5-1 | CASSPDTATEAFF
TRBV4-1 | CASSPLERGHFHEQYF
TRBV11-2 | CASTLLARPAGTQYF
TRBV10-3 | CAISDSSSGSYEQYF
TRBV5-1 | CASSQIHGQGDYGYTF
TRBV2 | CASTPDGGGNQPQHF
TRBV18 | CASSPGDRSGNTIYF
TRBV9 | CASSVSSGPETQYF
TRBV25-1 | CASRAAHNEQFF
TRBV30 | CAWRTGISGEKLFF
TRBV5-5 | CASSLETGSSYNSPLHF
TRBV20-1 | CSPLNTEAFF
TRBV5-8 | CASSPQESSYNEQFF
TRBV19 | CASSRGGGQETQYF
TRBV28 | CAGRALGDYGYTF
TRBV5-1 | CASSGTVTFF
TRBV2 | CASGGVNQPQHF
TRBV7-9 | CASSPGTSGGTSYNEQFF
TRBV6-6 | CATSGRVDQPQHF
TRBV5-6 | CASSGWSADTQYF
TRBV6-1 | CASRAGTVKTEAFF
TRBV13 | CASSLVGGRQFF
TRBV19 | CASSTGTNEKLFF
TRBV11-2 | CASSPSRTGRGNYGYTF
TRBV6-5 | CASSYPGSKNTEAFF
TRBV28 | CASSFGPAYEQYF
TRBV19 | CASSIVGNHPSGANVLTF
TRBV6-1 | CASSESEAAGYEQYF
TRBV5-8 | CASSFGAQPGQPQHF
TRBV19 | CASSQDRATFEQYF
TRBV7-7 | CASSLDRATGELFF
TRBV7-2 | CASSLPSRGLAEYNEQFF
TRBV25-1 | CASSEGPGELFF
TRBV4-1 | CASSQEGQSAYGYTF
TRBV30 | CACGLTNSGNTIYF
TRBV7-2 | CASSFMERVGAFF
TRBV5-1 | CASSLAPSGGAETQYF
TRBV30 | CAWSPGLNPQETQYF
TRBV28 | CASRPPGVLSGNTIYF
TRBV10-3 | CAISGDGMSSYNEQFF
TRBV28 | CASSLVQGGETQYF
TRBV7-2 | CASSYTSGGQYGYTF
TRBV11-2 | CASTESGEWYNSPLHF
TRBV2 | CASSDWSTGGAGNTIYF
TRBV5-6 | CASSFPVGGLNYGYTF
TRBV27 | CASSLGGLAGGSYEQYF